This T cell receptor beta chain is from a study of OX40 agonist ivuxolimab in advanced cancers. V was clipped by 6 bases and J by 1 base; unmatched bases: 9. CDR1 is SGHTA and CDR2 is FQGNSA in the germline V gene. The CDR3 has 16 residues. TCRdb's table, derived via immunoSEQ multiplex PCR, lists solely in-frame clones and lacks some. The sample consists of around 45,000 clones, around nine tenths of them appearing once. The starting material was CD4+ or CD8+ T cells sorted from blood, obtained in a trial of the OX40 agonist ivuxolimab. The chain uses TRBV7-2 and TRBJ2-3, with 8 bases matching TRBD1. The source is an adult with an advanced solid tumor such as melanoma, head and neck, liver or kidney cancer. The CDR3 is CASSLPTGGGTDTQYF. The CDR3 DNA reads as TGTGCCAGCAGTTTACCCACAGGGGGAGGCACAGATACGCAGTATTTT.